Listed here are 21 T cell receptor beta chains from one sample, sequenced in a study of control samples from healthy donors and cancer patients. Profiling relied on immunoSEQ multiplex PCR, and the TCRdb table lists in-frame clones only, not all of them. The table has roughly 120,000 clones, 70% to 90% seen once. The specimen was blood. These receptors came from a man aged 50 to 60 in good health.

The V gene is TRBV29-1, the J gene TRBJ1-2, with 8 positions matching TRBD1. Germline V gives CDR1 SQVTM, CDR2 ANQGSEA. This CDR3 contains 13 residues. The V gene end was trimmed by 6 bases and the J gene end by 2 bases; junction bases not matched to a gene: 5. In DNA form, the CDR3 reads TGCAGCGTCCTGGACAGGGTCAACTATGGCTACACCTTC. Its translation is CSVLDRVNYGYTF. Looking up the rest from reference TRBV29-1 and TRBJ1-2 gives the full variable domain: SAVISQKPSRDICQRGTSLTIQCQVDSQVTMMFWYRQQPGQSLTLIATANQGSEATYESGFVIDKFPISRPNLTFSTLTVSNMSPEDSSIYLCSVLDRVNYGYTFGSGTRLTVV.

This clone has only one observation. CDR3 nucleotides: TGTGCCAGCAGTTCCCGGGACAGGGGGTACGAGCAGTACTTC. It encodes CASSSRDRGYEQYF. The chain combines TRBV25-1 with TRBJ2-7, with 11 bases fitting TRBD1. The CDR3 contains 14 residues. J was trimmed by 4 bases and V by 5 bases; bases with no gene match: 4. Per the germline V gene, CDR1 is MGHDK and CDR2 is SYGVNS.

This clone showed up just once. The rearrangement joins TRBV11-2 to TRBJ1-2; D gene ambiguous. Germline CDR1 is SGHAT and CDR2 is FQNNGV. The CDR3 length is 12 residues. V was pared by 7 bases and J by 3 bases, with 9 bases between. Here the CDR3 DNA reads TGTGCCAGCATGGGAGTTGACTATGGCTACACCTTC. Translating it yields CASMGVDYGYTF.

The V and J genes are TRBV20-1 and TRBJ2-1; TRBD2 might be the D (5 bases). CDR3 length: 14 amino acids. V lost 3 bases and J 6 bases, leaving 15 bases between the germline ends. Germline V gives CDR1 DFQATT, CDR2 SNEGSKA (reference sequence). In DNA form, the CDR3 reads TGCAGTGCTAGTTACCGGGGTCGGGTCAATGAGCAGTTCTTC. It encodes CSASYRGRVNEQFF.

The CDR3 bases are TGTGCCAGCAGCAAAGTCCACGGGAACTCCTACGAGCAGTACTTC. Its translation: CASSKVHGNSYEQYF. The V and J genes are TRBV6-5 and TRBJ2-7; D perhaps matches TRBD2 (5 bases). This CDR3 is built from 15 residues. The V and J ends lost 6 bases and 0 bases respectively, with 15 bases between them. The germline CDR1 and CDR2 sequences are MNHEY and SVGAGI.

This chain connects TRBV6-1 to TRBJ1-5, with TRBD1 matching 7 bases. Trimming at V came to 1 base and at J to 6 bases, leaving 15 bases not matched to a gene. Germline CDR1 reads MNHNS; CDR2 reads SASEGT. The CDR3 consists of 18 residues. The CDR3 protein is CASSEGGVRQGLGQPQHF. Written as DNA, the CDR3 is TGTGCCAGCAGTGAAGGAGGGGTCAGACAGGGCTTGGGTCAGCCCCAGCATTTT.

The chain recombines TRBV5-6 with TRBJ1-5, with 7 nucleotides matching TRBD1. J was trimmed by 0 bases and V by 4 bases; bases with no gene match: 4. The CDR3 contains 15 residues. Germline CDR1 is SGHDT and CDR2 is YYEEEE. CDR3: CASSMGQLSNQPQHF. CDR3 sequence (DNA): TGTGCCAGCAGCATGGGACAGCTTAGCAATCAGCCCCAGCATTTT.

This CDR3 is CASSLAGQGARSPLHF. CDR3 DNA: TGTGCCAGCAGCTTGGCGGGACAGGGGGCACGCTCACCCCTCCACTTT. The V call is TRBV5-4, the J call TRBJ1-6; the match to TRBD1 covers 12 bases. Per germline, CDR1 SGHNT and CDR2 YYREEE (reference sequence). The CDR3 consists of 16 residues. Trimming removed 0 bases from V and 10 bases from J; junction bases left unmatched: 5.

This sequence joins TRBV3-1 (or the pseudogene TRBV3-2) and TRBJ2-3, with 7 bases lining up with TRBD2. Trimming took 0 bases from V and 0 from J; bases not matched to a gene: 6. The CDR3 has 17 amino acids. Germline values: CDR1 LGHDT, CDR2 YNNKEL (reference sequence). This CDR3 reads CASSQDRLALSTDTQYF. DNA for the CDR3: TGTGCCAGCAGCCAAGATCGACTAGCACTAAGCACAGATACGCAGTATTTT.

The chain couples TRBV15 to TRBJ2-5; no clear D. The CDR3 length is 12 residues. The V gene lost 0 bases and the J gene lost 5 bases, with 4 bases spanning the gap. Looked up from germline, CDR1 is LNHNV and CDR2 is YYDKDF (reference sequence). CDR3 sequence (DNA): TGTGCCACCAGCAGAGATCGCGAGACCCAGTACTTC. It specifies CATSRDRETQYF.

The chain joins TRBV11-3 to TRBJ2-2; TRBD2 might be the D (6 bases). CDR3 size: 17 residues. Per germline, CDR1 SGHNT and CDR2 YENEEA. Trimming pared 4 bases from V and 3 bases from J, leaving 18 bases between. CDR3 nucleotides: TGTGCCAGCAGCTCCATTTTGAGCGGGCGGGACACCGGGGAGCTGTTTTTT. This gives the protein CASSSILSGRDTGELFF.

This chain uses TRBV2 with TRBJ2-7; 8 positions agree with TRBD1. The CDR3 consists of 15 residues. V shed 4 bases and J 7 bases; nucleotides not matched to a gene: 12. Germline values: CDR1 SNHLY, CDR2 FYNNEI. For the CDR3, the DNA is TGTGCCAGCAGTGTCCGAGGACAGGGAAGAGGGGAGCAGTACTTC. Translation gives CASSVRGQGRGEQYF.

V is TRBV3-1 (or the pseudogene TRBV3-2) and J is TRBJ2-1; the match to TRBD1 covers 8 bases. V gave up 3 bases and J gave up 10 bases; unmatched junction bases: 8. This CDR3 has 14 amino acids. The germline V gene encodes CDR1 LGHDT and CDR2 YNNKEL (reference sequence). The CDR3 DNA follows: TGTGCCAGCAGCCACCTTCAGGGGGCTAGGGAGCAGTTCTTC. It translates to CASSHLQGAREQFF.

V gene TRBV6-5 combines with J gene TRBJ2-5; D possibly corresponds to TRBD1 (5 bases). With 4 bases removed from V and 1 base from J, the gap between germline ends came to 13 bases. The CDR3 consists of 15 residues. Germline V gene data show CDR1 as MNHEY and CDR2 as SVGAGI. The CDR3 is CASSLGVGAQETQYF. The CDR3 nucleotides read TGTGCCAGCAGTTTAGGGGTTGGGGCCCAAGAGACCCAGTACTTC.

The chain joins TRBV7-9 to TRBJ1-1, with D possibly matching TRBD1 (6 bases). This CDR3 region has 16 residues. Germline V gives CDR1 SEHNR, CDR2 FQNEAQ (reference sequence). V was pared by 1 base and J by 4 bases, with 16 bases between. CDR3 residues: CASSLGRGAFGTEAFF. CDR3 nucleotides: TGTGCCAGCAGCTTAGGCCGGGGGGCGTTCGGCACTGAAGCTTTCTTT.

The chain carries TRBV3-1 (or the pseudogene TRBV3-2) and TRBJ2-5; TRBD1 might be the D (7 bases). The germline V and J ends were trimmed by 1 base and 6 bases, with 15 bases remaining between them. Germline V lookup: CDR1 LGHDT, CDR2 YNNKEL (reference sequence). The CDR3 has 15 amino acids. CDR3 coding DNA: TGTGCCAGCAGCCAAGCCGCAGGGGGGACAAAGACCCAGTACTTC. This sequence encodes CASSQAAGGTKTQYF.

This chain links TRBV19 with TRBJ2-2, with D unclear. V was shortened by 3 bases and J by 4 bases, with 12 bases between the two germline ends. CDR1 and CDR2 (germline): LNHDA, SQIVND (reference sequence). This CDR3 has 15 amino acids. The DNA for the CDR3 is TGTGCCAGTAGTATGTTGGGGTCCGGCACCGGGGAGCTGTTTTTT. Translated, it gives CASSMLGSGTGELFF.

V gene TRBV13 combines with J gene TRBJ2-4, with TRBD2 identical over 7 bases. V shed 2 bases and J 7 bases; nucleotides not matched to a gene: 5. The CDR3 is made up of 14 amino acids. Germline loops: CDR1 PRHDT, CDR2 FYEKMQ (reference sequence). CDR3 sequence: CASSLSRRENIQYF. In nucleotides, the CDR3 is TGTGCCAGCAGCTTATCCCGGCGGGAGAACATTCAGTACTTC.

The genes are TRBV29-1 and TRBJ2-7; weak D call: TRBD1 (5 bases). CDR1 is SQVTM and CDR2 is ANQGSEA in the germline V gene. The CDR3 contains 13 residues. Trimming pared 0 bases from V and 5 bases from J, leaving 11 bases between. In DNA form, the CDR3 reads TGCAGCGTTGAAGATCGGACATATAACGAGCAGTACTTC. It is translated as CSVEDRTYNEQYF.

This clone has a handful of counts. CDR3 amino acids: CASSLYGALQETQYF. CDR3 nucleotides: TGTGCCAGCAGCTTGTACGGGGCTCTTCAAGAGACCCAGTACTTC. The chain joins TRBV5-4 to TRBJ2-5; D might be TRBD1 or TRBD2, each matching 5 bases. The V end was cut by 1 base, the J end by 2 bases, with 12 bases between. CDR3 length: 15 residues. CDR1 SGHNT and CDR2 YYREEE come from the germline V gene (reference sequence). Based on the CDR3 plus reference TRBV5-4 and TRBJ2-5, the full variable domain is ETGVTQSPTHLIKTRGQQVTLRCSSQSGHNTVSWYQQALGQGPQFIFQYYREEENGRGNFPPRFSGLQFPNYSSELNVNALELDDSALYLCASSLYGALQETQYFGPGTRLLVL.

The rearrangement joins TRBV19 to TRBJ2-3; no definite D call. The ends were cut back, 5 bases at V and 1 base at J, with 10 bases in the middle. The CDR3 is 14 residues long. The V gene's germline CDR1 is LNHDA and CDR2 SQIVND (reference sequence). The CDR3 is CASSQTSGTDTQYF. DNA for the CDR3: TGTGCCAGTAGTCAAACATCGGGCACAGATACGCAGTATTTT.